Below are 26 T cell receptor beta chains sequenced from a single sample in a study of glioma-infiltrating T cells after dendritic cell vaccination. The time point denotes: after dendritic cell vaccination, including at tumor progression/relapse. The method was immunoSEQ multiplex PCR; TCRdb's version includes in-frame clones alone and lacks a portion of them. The sample records tens of thousands of clones, less than 85% being singletons. Sample: blood, taken after dendritic cell vaccination. The receptors shown here come from a human donor with glioblastoma.

V gene TRBV5-1 combines with J gene TRBJ2-1; 9 bases line up with TRBD1. Germline V gene data show CDR1 as SGHRS and CDR2 as YFSETQ. This CDR3 has 14 residues. V was clipped by 3 bases and J by 7 bases; unmatched bases: 5. The CDR3 protein is CASSSGTGMNEQFF. CDR3 bases: TGCGCCAGCAGCTCCGGGACAGGGATGAATGAGCAGTTCTTC.

This clone was found a few times. The gene calls are TRBV4-2 and TRBJ2-1, with TRBD1 matching over 7 bases. The germline V gene has CDR1 LGHNA and CDR2 YNFKEQ. The CDR3 has 16 amino acids. Trimming cost V 3 bases and J 7 bases; bases outside gene matches: 12. The CDR3 DNA reads TGTGCCAGCAGCCACACCTACGGATCAGGGGGAAATGAGCAGTTCTTC. Translated: CASSHTYGSGGNEQFF.

The genes are TRBV7-9 and TRBJ2-5; possible D gene TRBD1, 6 bases. The CDR3 runs to 17 residues. The V gene's germline CDR1 is SEHNR and CDR2 FQNEAQ (reference sequence). Trimming shortened V by 0 bases and J by 3 bases, and 17 bases separated the two germline ends. In DNA, the CDR3 is TGTGCCAGCAGCTTAGCCACCACAACAGGGAGAGAAGAGACCCAGTACTTC. This translates into CASSLATTTGREETQYF. The entire variable domain, with the rest obtained from reference TRBV7-9 and TRBJ2-5, is as follows: DTGVSQNPRHKITKRGQNVTFRCDPISEHNRLYWYRQTLGQGPEFLTYFQNEAQLEKSRLLSDRFSAERPKGSFSTLEIQRTEQGDSAMYLCASSLATTTGREETQYFGPGTRLLVL.

The chain couples TRBV11-2 to TRBJ2-7; 13 bases are a match to TRBD2. Looked up from germline, CDR1 is SGHAT and CDR2 is FQNNGV. J gave up 6 bases and V 4 bases, and 6 bases lay outside the gene matches. The CDR3 consists of 15 residues. The CDR3 region is CASSSGLAGASEQYF. In nucleotides, the CDR3 is TGTGCCAGCAGCTCCGGACTAGCGGGAGCCTCCGAGCAGTACTTC.

The chain joins TRBV4-1 to TRBJ2-1; 8 bases align to TRBD2. J gave up 4 bases and V 6 bases, and 8 bases lay outside the gene matches. The CDR3 sequence is 15 residues long. Germline values: CDR1 MGHRA, CDR2 YSYEKL. CDR3 loop: CASRGTSGQYNEQFF. The CDR3 region has the DNA TGCGCCAGCAGAGGCACTAGCGGACAGTACAATGAGCAGTTCTTC.

The rearrangement links TRBV7-8 to TRBJ1-3, with 7 bases aligning to TRBD1. The CDR3 extends over 17 amino acids. Germline CDR1 and CDR2: SGHVS and FQNEAQ. Trimming cost V 2 bases and J 6 bases; bases outside gene matches: 13. CDR3 bases: TGTGCCAGCAGCTTAATTGGGGTGGGGACAGAGACAAACACCATATATTTT. Translation: CASSLIGVGTETNTIYF.

The CDR3 DNA reads TGTGCCAGCAGCCCAGCGCTTAGAGAAAAACTGTTTTTT. Amino acids: CASSPALREKLFF. This chain connects TRBV7-7 to TRBJ1-4; D not resolved. Germline-derived CDR1 and CDR2 are SSHAT and FNYEAQ (reference sequence). V was trimmed by 5 bases and J by 8 bases, leaving 12 bases between them. The CDR3 is made up of 13 amino acids.

The chain joins TRBV19 to TRBJ2-5, with D perhaps matching TRBD1 (6 bases). The germline V and J ends were trimmed by 4 bases and 1 base, with 13 bases remaining between them. The CDR3 spans 15 residues. Germline CDR1 is LNHDA and CDR2 is SQIVND (reference sequence). This CDR3 is CASSTPTGGQETQYF. CDR3 nucleotide sequence: TGTGCCAGTAGTACCCCGACAGGTGGCCAAGAGACCCAGTACTTC.

V usage is TRBV2 and J usage is TRBJ2-7, with 9 bases fitting TRBD2. The CDR3 covers 14 residues. Germline CDR1 is SNHLY and CDR2 is FYNNEI. V shed 4 bases and J 3 bases; nucleotides not matched to a gene: 4. CDR3 amino acids: CASSGLAANYEQYF. CDR3 DNA sequence: TGTGCCAGCAGTGGACTAGCGGCCAACTACGAGCAGTACTTC.

The chain employs TRBV2 and TRBJ2-7; D not resolved. This CDR3 region has 13 residues. Germline loops: CDR1 SNHLY, CDR2 FYNNEI. With 4 bases removed from V and 2 bases from J, the gap between germline ends came to 9 bases. The CDR3 DNA is TGTGCCAGCAGTGTCTGGCCGCCCTACGAGCAGTACTTC. It yields the protein CASSVWPPYEQYF.

V and J are TRBV7-9 and TRBJ1-5; tentative D call: TRBD1 (6 bases). This CDR3 contains 14 residues. Trimming cost V 5 bases and J 0 bases, with 8 bases left between them. Germline assignment: CDR1 SEHNR and CDR2 FQNEAQ (reference sequence). The CDR3 DNA is TGTGCCAGCAGCCGCAGGGGTAGCAATCAGCCCCAGCATTTT. Residues: CASSRRGSNQPQHF.

The chain links TRBV28 to TRBJ1-1, with a weak D call TRBD1 (6 bases). The CDR3 consists of 16 residues. V was cut by 2 bases and J by 3 bases, with 16 bases left in between. In germline, CDR1 is MDHEN, CDR2 SYDVKM. Written as DNA, the CDR3 is TGTGCCAGCAGTTTACGGGGGGCGCTGCTACACACTGAAGCTTTCTTT. Its translation is CASSLRGALLHTEAFF.

This chain uses TRBV18 with TRBJ2-7, with unresolved D. The V gene's germline CDR1 is KGHSH and CDR2 LQKENI. V was pared by 0 bases and J by 3 bases, with 9 bases between. This CDR3 has 14 residues. CDR3 DNA: TGTGCCAGCTCACCACCGTCAGGCCTCTACGAGCAGTACTTC. The encoded protein is CASSPPSGLYEQYF.

Comment on this clone: A junction boundary mismatches the germline segment, possibly from a read error. The chain has TRBV11-2 and TRBJ1-2; possible D gene TRBD1, 6 bases. There are 13 residues in the CDR3. Germline V gene lookup returns CDR1 SGHAT and CDR2 FQNNGV. DNA for the CDR3: TGTGCCAGCAGTTTAGGGGGGGGTTGGGGCTACACCTTC. The encoded protein is CASSLGGGWGYTF.

This clone is a singleton in its sample. The chain links TRBV2 to TRBJ1-5; D might be TRBD1 (6 bases). This CDR3 is 14 amino acids long. Germline V gives CDR1 SNHLY, CDR2 FYNNEI. V was pared by 8 bases and J by 1 base, with 12 bases between. This CDR3 is CASLGHLSNQPQHF. The CDR3 DNA sequence: TGTGCCAGCTTGGGACACCTGAGCAATCAGCCCCAGCATTTT.

This chain links TRBV6-5 with TRBJ1-3; no clear D. Trimming pared 0 bases from V and 0 bases from J, leaving 9 bases between. The CDR3 totals 16 residues. CDR1 is MNHEY and CDR2 is SVGAGI in the germline V gene. In DNA form, the CDR3 reads TGTGCCAGCAGTTACTCTGCACCGAGCTCTGGAAACACCATATATTTT. Encoded protein: CASSYSAPSSGNTIYF.

The chain couples TRBV11-2 to TRBJ1-3; D is possibly TRBD1 (6 bases). The CDR3 is 15 amino acids. In germline, CDR1 is SGHAT, CDR2 FQNNGV. Trimming cost V 4 bases and J 1 base, with 11 bases left between them. CDR3 in amino acids: CASSSSTGSGNTIYF. CDR3 in DNA: TGTGCCAGCAGCTCGTCGACAGGTTCTGGAAACACCATATATTTT.

The rearrangement joins TRBV27 to TRBJ2-5, with 13 positions matching TRBD2. V gave up 6 bases and J gave up 4 bases; unmatched junction bases: 14. Germline V gene lookup returns CDR1 MNHEY and CDR2 SMNVEV (reference sequence). The CDR3 is 18 amino acids. The CDR3 bases are TGTGCCAGCAGCCGCGGACTAGCGGGAGTTAAGGGCGGAGAGACCCAGTACTTC. Amino acids: CASSRGLAGVKGGETQYF.

The rearrangement links TRBV6-5 to TRBJ1-5; TRBD1 might be the D (5 bases). The germline V gene has CDR1 MNHEY and CDR2 SVGAGI. There are 15 residues in the CDR3. V gave up 5 bases and J gave up 2 bases, with 13 bases separating them. The CDR3 reads CASSPVGGGNQPQHF. The CDR3 bases are TGTGCCAGCAGTCCCGTTGGGGGGGGCAATCAGCCCCAGCATTTT.

The rearrangement uses TRBV6-1 and TRBJ2-7, with D perhaps matching TRBD1 (6 bases). Between the trimmed V and J ends, which lost 7 bases and 0 bases, there was a span of 13 bases. Looked up from germline, CDR1 is MNHNS and CDR2 is SASEGT. The CDR3 runs 14 residues. DNA for the CDR3: TGTGCCAGCATTTTAACAGGGAGCTCCTACGAGCAGTACTTC. It codes for CASILTGSSYEQYF.

The chain employs TRBV6-5 and TRBJ2-7; 11 bases match TRBD1. Germline V gene sequence: CDR1 MNHEY, CDR2 SVGAGI. After removal of 0 bases from V and 6 bases from J, the junction contained 1 base not matched to a gene. This CDR3 comprises 14 residues. The CDR3 nucleotides read TGTGCCAGCAGTTACTCAGGGACAGGGGGCGAGCAGTACTTC. Its protein is CASSYSGTGGEQYF.

V is TRBV27 and J is TRBJ2-1; no firm D call. CDR1 MNHEY and CDR2 SMNVEV come from the germline V gene (reference sequence). Trimming removed 7 bases at V and 9 bases at J, with 13 bases between. The CDR3 is 12 amino acids. For the CDR3, the DNA is TGTGCCAGCAACCTCCCGGGTGGTGAGCAGTTCTTC. Its translation is CASNLPGGEQFF.

This chain uses TRBV6-1 with TRBJ2-7, with 7 bases that match TRBD2. Germline loops: CDR1 MNHNS, CDR2 SASEGT. The CDR3 totals 15 residues. Germline trimming cut 3 bases from V and 0 bases from J; bases unmatched to any gene: 5. CDR3 sequence (DNA): TGTGCCAGCAGTGATCGAGCGGGAAGCTCCTACGAGCAGTACTTC. Translating gives CASSDRAGSSYEQYF.

The chain recombines TRBV28 with TRBJ2-1, with 14 bases matching TRBD2. CDR3 length equals 16 residues. Losses at the gene ends were 3 bases for V and 6 bases for J; bases not matched to a gene: 4. Looked up from germline, CDR1 is MDHEN and CDR2 is SYDVKM. In nucleotides, the CDR3 is TGTGCCAGCAGTTTTCCCGGGACTAGCGGGAGCAATGAGCAGTTCTTC. Amino acids: CASSFPGTSGSNEQFF.

V gene TRBV29-1 combines with J gene TRBJ1-4; 12 nucleotides align to TRBD1. The CDR3 is 16 residues long. Germline-derived CDR1 and CDR2 are SQVTM and ANQGSEA. Trimming removed 5 bases from V and 3 bases from J; junction bases left unmatched: 7. The CDR3 sequence is CSVSRDRGPANEKLFF. The CDR3 nucleotides read TGCAGCGTTAGCCGGGACAGGGGGCCAGCTAATGAAAAACTGTTTTTT.

The chain joins TRBV7-3 to TRBJ2-1; 8 bases are shared with TRBD1. Germline CDR1 is SGHTA and CDR2 is FQGTGA. With 5 bases clipped from V and 2 bases from J, the junction kept 8 bases outside the gene matches. CDR3 size: 16 residues. CDR3 DNA: TGTGCCAGCAGCACATCCGGGACAGGACCCTACAATGAGCAGTTCTTC. This translates into CASSTSGTGPYNEQFF.